This T cell receptor beta chain originates from a study of blood T cell repertoires in COVID-19 (dated by TCRdb to 2019 to 2021). A note on the overall study: Samples from collaborators originated in the United States, Italy and Spain and spanned both the acute and convalescent phases of COVID-19. Subjects who had been exposed to COVID-19, were actively infected with it, or had recovered from it provided the deeply sampled blood TCRbeta repertoires that made up the dataset. Samples came from the ongoing ImmuneRACE study (first 160 participants) plus 1,254 subjects from 6 global collaborators. The repertoires were released in a freely available public database meant as a resource for research on the immune response to SARS-CoV-2. The prospective study material was composed of cDNA or gDNA derived from T cells, B-cell-depleted T cells, or PBMCs. Sample metadata almost always included a de-identified subject ID, COVID-19 status, age in years and sex. HLA class I and class II types, where available, came from metadata supplied by the sample provider rather than from assay-based typing.

Broad study findings and their caveats: How much clinical and demographic metadata was included differed by source and by participant, and the metadata was provided uncurated.

Taken from the germline V gene (reference sequence), the CDR1 and CDR2 loops are LNHDA and SQIVND. V and J are truncated by 5 bases and 1 base respectively, leaving an intervening sequence of 5 bases. The CDR3 spans 12 residues, from the cysteine through the phenylalanine. Only CDR3 DNA is held: 36 bases, read in frame from base 1. TCRbeta CDR3 regions were amplified from genomic DNA using the immunoSEQ Assay, a bias-controlled multiplex PCR. In the authors' own workflow: Nucleated cell counts per sample were estimated from amplification of reference gene primers within the assay. To quantify the absolute abundance of each unique TCRbeta CDR3 rearrangement, sequence reads were collapsed and filtered. For each sample, productive Simpson clonality was calculated as the square root of Simpson's diversity index over productive rearrangements. TCRdb retrieved this table from immuneACCESS and kept in-frame rearrangements only. Not all clones are present; in checked studies, unresolved V genes account for under half, and no reason is known for the remainder. V and J calls and clone size come straight from that table; D and trimming were deduced from the DNA. The sample table contains over 35,000 clones; only one count was recorded for around nine tenths of them. The leading ten clones occupy roughly 4.2% of the sample.

At one collaborating source in Seattle, patients were enrolled during active infection and were followed longitudinally through the course of disease. Whole blood was collected in K2EDTA tubes by collaborating institutions according to the institutions' own protocols. For TCRbeta analysis, collaborator samples were shipped as frozen whole blood, as isolated PBMCs, or as DNA extracted from either sample type. For this clone: No cognate antigen has been identified for it. Nothing much larger sits one base from this clone, and base qualities are not available.

The specimen sequenced was peripheral blood. The rearranged chain carries TRBV19 and TRBJ1-1, with no D gene named confidently. The clonotype was recovered from a middle-aged man with COVID-19, enrolled during active disease. This receptor has the CDR3 CASSPTNTEAFF. DNA sequence: TGTGCCAGTAGTCCTACGAACACTGAAGCTTTCTTT.